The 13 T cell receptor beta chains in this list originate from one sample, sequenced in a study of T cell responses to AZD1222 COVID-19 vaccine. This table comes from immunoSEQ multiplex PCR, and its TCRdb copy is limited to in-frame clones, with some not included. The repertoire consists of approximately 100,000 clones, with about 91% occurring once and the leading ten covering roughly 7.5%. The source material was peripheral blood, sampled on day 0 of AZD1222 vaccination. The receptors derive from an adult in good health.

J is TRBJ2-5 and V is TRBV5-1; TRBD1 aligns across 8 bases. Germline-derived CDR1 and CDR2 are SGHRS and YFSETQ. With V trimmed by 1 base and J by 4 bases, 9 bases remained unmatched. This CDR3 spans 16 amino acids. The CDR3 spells CASSLTGGLIGETQYF. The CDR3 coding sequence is TGCGCCAGCAGCTTGACAGGGGGTCTCATTGGAGAGACCCAGTACTTC.

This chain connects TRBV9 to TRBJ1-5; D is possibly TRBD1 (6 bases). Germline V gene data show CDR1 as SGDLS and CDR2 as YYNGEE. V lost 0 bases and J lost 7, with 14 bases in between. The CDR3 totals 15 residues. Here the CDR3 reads CASSVESGGGQPQHF. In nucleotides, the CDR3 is TGTGCCAGCAGCGTAGAATCGGGGGGCGGACAGCCCCAGCATTTT.

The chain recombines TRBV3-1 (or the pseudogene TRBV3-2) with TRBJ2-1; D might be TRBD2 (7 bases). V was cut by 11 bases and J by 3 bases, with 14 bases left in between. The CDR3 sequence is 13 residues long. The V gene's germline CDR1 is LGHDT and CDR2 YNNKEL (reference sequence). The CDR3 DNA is TGTGCCGCGGGAGAGGGGGTCTACAATGAGCAGTTCTTC. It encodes CAAGEGVYNEQFF.

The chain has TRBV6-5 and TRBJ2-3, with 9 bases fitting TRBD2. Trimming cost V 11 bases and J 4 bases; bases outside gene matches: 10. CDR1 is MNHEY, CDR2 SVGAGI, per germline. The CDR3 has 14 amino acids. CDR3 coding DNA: TGTGCCCTCGGAGGGGCGGGAGGGGCAGATACGCAGTATTTT. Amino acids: CALGGAGGADTQYF.

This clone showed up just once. The chain's CDR3 is CSASPLAAPYEQYF. Here the CDR3 DNA reads TGCAGTGCTAGTCCACTAGCGGCCCCCTACGAGCAGTACTTC. The chain joins TRBV20-1 to TRBJ2-7, with 8 bases identical to TRBD2. The germline V gene has CDR1 DFQATT and CDR2 SNEGSKA (reference sequence). With 3 bases clipped from V and 2 bases from J, the junction kept 6 bases outside the gene matches. The CDR3 sequence is 14 residues long.

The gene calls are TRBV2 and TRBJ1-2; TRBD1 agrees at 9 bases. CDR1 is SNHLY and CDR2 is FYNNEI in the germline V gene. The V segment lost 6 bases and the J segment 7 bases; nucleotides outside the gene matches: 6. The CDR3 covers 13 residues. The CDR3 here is CASSPGQGLGYTF. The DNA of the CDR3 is TGTGCCAGCAGCCCGGGACAGGGTCTTGGCTACACCTTC.

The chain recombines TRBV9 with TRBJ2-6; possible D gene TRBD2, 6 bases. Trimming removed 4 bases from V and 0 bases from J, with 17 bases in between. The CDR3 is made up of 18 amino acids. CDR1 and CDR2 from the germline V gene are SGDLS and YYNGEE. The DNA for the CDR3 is TGTGCCAGCAGCACTCACGGGGCGGGATCCTCTGGGGCCAACGTCCTGACTTTC. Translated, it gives CASSTHGAGSSGANVLTF.

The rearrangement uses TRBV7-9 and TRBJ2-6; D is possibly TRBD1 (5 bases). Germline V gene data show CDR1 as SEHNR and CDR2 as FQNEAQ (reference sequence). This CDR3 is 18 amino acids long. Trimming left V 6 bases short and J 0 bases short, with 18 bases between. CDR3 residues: CASSQGRGSSSGANVLTF. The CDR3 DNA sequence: TGTGCCAGCAGTCAAGGTAGGGGATCGAGCTCTGGGGCCAACGTCCTGACTTTC.

In DNA, the CDR3 is TGTGCCAGCAGCCAGGGGGGGACTAGCGGGAGAATCACCGGGGAGCTGTTTTTT. This sequence encodes CASSQGGTSGRITGELFF. This chain connects TRBV9 to TRBJ2-2; 14 bases are a match to TRBD2. V was pared by 4 bases and J by 4 bases, with 9 bases of the junction left unmatched. Germline values: CDR1 SGDLS, CDR2 YYNGEE. CDR3 size: 18 residues.

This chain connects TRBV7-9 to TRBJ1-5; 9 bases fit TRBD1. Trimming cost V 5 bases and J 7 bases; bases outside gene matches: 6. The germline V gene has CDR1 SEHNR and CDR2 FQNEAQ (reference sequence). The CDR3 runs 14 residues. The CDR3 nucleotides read TGTGCCAGCAGCCGGGGACAGGGAGCCCAGCCCCAGCATTTT. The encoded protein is CASSRGQGAQPQHF.

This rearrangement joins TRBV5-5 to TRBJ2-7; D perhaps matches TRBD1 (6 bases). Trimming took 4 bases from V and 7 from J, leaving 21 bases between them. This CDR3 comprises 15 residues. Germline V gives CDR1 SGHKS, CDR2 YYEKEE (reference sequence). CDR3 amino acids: CASSPRRTDPREQYF. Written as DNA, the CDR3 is TGTGCCAGCAGCCCTCGTAGGACAGATCCAAGGGAGCAGTACTTC.

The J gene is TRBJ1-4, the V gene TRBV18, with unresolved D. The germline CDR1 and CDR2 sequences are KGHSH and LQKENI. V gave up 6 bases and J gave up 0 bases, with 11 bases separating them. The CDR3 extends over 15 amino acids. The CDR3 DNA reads TGTGCCAGCTCCCCCGGTGCTGCAACTAATGAAAAACTGTTTTTT. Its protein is CASSPGAATNEKLFF.

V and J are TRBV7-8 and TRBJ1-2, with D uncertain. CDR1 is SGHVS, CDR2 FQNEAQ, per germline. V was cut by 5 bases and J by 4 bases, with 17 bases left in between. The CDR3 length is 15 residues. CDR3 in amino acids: CASSRNMEESYGYTF. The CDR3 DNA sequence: TGTGCCAGCAGCCGAAACATGGAGGAGAGCTATGGCTACACCTTC.